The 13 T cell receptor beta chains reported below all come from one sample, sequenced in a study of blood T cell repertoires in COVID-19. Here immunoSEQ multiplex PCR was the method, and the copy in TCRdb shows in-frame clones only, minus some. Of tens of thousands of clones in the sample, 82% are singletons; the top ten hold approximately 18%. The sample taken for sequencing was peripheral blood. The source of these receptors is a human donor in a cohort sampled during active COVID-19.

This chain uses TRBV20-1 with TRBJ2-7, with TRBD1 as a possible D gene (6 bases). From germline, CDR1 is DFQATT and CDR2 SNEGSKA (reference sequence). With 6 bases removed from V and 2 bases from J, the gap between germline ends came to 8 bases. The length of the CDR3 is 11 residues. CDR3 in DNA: TGCAGTGCGAGGACAGCCTACGAGCAGTACTTC. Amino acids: CSARTAYEQYF.

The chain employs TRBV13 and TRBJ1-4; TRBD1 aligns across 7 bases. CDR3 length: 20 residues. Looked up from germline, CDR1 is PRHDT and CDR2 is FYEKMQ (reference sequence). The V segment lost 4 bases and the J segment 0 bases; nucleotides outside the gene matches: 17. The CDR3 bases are TGTGCCAGCAGCTATAGACAGGGTCCGTCCCTGTTGGCAACTAATGAAAAACTGTTTTTT. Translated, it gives CASSYRQGPSLLATNEKLFF. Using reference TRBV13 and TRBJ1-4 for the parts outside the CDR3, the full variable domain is AAGVIQSPRHLIKEKRETATLKCYPIPRHDTVYWYQQGPGQDPQFLISFYEKMQSDKGSIPDRFSAQQFSDYHSELNMSSLELGDSALYFCASSYRQGPSLLATNEKLFFGSGTQLSVL.

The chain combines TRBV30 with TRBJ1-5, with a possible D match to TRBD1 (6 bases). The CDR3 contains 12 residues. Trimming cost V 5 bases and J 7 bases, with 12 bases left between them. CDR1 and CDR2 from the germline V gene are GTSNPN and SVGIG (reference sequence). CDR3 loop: CAWQGLGQPQHF. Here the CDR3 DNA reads TGTGCCTGGCAGGGGTTGGGCCAGCCCCAGCATTTT.

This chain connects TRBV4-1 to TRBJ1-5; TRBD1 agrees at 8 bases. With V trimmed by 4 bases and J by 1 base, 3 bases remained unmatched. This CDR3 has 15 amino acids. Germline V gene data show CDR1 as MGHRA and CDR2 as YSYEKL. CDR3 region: CASSPRTGSNQPQHF. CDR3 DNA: TGCGCCAGCAGCCCAAGGACAGGGAGCAATCAGCCCCAGCATTTT.

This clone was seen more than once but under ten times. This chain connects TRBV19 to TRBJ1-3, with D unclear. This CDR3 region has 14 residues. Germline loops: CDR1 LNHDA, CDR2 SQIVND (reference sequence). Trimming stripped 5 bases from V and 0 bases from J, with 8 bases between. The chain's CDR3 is CASSPRSSGNTIYF. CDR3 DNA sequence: TGTGCCAGTAGTCCCAGATCCTCTGGAAACACCATATATTTT.

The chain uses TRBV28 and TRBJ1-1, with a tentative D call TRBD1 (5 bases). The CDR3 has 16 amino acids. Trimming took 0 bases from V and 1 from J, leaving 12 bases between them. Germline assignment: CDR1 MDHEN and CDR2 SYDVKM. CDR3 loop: CASSLWQGGGNTEAFF. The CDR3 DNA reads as TGTGCCAGCAGTTTATGGCAGGGCGGGGGGAACACTGAAGCTTTCTTT.

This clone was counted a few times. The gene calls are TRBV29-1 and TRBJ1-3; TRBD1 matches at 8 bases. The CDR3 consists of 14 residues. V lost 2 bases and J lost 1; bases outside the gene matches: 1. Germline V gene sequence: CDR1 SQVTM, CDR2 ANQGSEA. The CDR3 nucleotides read TGCAGCGTTGAAACAGGGGGATCTGGAAACACCATATATTTT. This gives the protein CSVETGGSGNTIYF.

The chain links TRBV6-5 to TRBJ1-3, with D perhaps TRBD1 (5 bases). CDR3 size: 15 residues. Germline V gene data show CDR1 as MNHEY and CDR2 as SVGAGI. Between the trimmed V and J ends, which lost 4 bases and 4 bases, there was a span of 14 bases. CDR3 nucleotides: TGTGCCAGCAGTTCCCCCAGGAGGGGAGGAAACACCATATATTTT. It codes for CASSSPRRGGNTIYF.

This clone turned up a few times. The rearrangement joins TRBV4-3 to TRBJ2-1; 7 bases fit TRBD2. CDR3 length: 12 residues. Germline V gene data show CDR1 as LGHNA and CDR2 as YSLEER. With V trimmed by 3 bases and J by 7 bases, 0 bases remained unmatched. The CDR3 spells CASSQGGNEQFF. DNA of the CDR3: TGCGCCAGCAGCCAGGGAGGGAATGAGCAGTTCTTC.

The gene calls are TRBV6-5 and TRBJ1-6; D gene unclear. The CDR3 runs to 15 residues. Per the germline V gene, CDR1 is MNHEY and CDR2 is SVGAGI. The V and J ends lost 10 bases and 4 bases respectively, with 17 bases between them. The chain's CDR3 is CATLDAQRYNSPLHF. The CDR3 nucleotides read TGTGCCACCCTCGATGCACAGAGATATAATTCACCCCTCCACTTT.

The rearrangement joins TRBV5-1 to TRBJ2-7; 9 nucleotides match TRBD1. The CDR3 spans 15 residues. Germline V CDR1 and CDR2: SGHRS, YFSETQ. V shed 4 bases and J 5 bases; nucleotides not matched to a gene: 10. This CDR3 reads CASSTGQGSFHEQYF. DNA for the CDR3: TGCGCCAGCAGCACTGGACAGGGGTCTTTCCACGAGCAGTACTTC.

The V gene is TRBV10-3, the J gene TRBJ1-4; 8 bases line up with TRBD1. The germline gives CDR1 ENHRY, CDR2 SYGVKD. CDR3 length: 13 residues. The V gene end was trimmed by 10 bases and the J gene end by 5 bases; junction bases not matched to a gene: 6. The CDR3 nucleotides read TGTGCCACCCGACGACAGGGGAATGAAAAACTGTTTTTT. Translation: CATRRQGNEKLFF.

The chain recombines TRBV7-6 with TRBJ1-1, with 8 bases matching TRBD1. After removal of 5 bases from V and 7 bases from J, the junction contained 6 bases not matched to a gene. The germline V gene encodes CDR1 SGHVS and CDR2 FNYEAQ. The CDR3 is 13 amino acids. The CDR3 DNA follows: TGTGCCAGCAGCCTCAGGGGGCAGGATGAAGCTTTCTTT. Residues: CASSLRGQDEAFF.